Listed here are 8 T cell receptor beta chains from one sample, sequenced in a study of CD8 T cells in Susac syndrome (dated by TCRdb to the late 2010s). The protocol used for the library was the immunoSEQ multiplex PCR assay. RNA was extracted with the RNeasy kit and 0.5 to 1 ug was reverse transcribed using random hexamers. Using fastp at Q25 and MiXCR, TCRdb reprocessed the public reads and kept productive beta chains. Every entry covers one CDR3 protein and lists the most common genes and DNA from its rows. The sample table holds 180,000 or so distinct CDR3 sequences, of which around 94% were seen once. In total, the top ten clones hold over 0.12% of the sample. The specimen sequenced was CD4+ T cells from PBMCs. These receptors all stem from a human donor in good health.

The rearrangement uses TRBV3-1 and TRBJ2-3; unclear D gene. Germline V CDR1 and CDR2: LGHDT, YNNKEL (reference sequence). There are 13 residues in the CDR3. With 2 bases removed from V and 4 bases from J, the gap between germline ends came to 7 bases. The CDR3 sequence is CASSQNLADTQYF. In nucleotides, the CDR3 is TGTGCCAGCAGCCAAAATCTAGCAGATACGCAGTATTTT.

The chain has TRBV15 and TRBJ2-5, with D possibly called TRBD1 or TRBD2 (5 bases each). V lost 1 base and J 4 bases, leaving 7 bases between the germline ends. This CDR3 spans 13 amino acids. Germline V CDR1 and CDR2: LNHNV, YYDKDF (reference sequence). The CDR3 spells CATSRGDGETQYF. The CDR3 nucleotides are TGTGCCACCAGCAGAGGGGACGGAGAGACCCAGTACTTC.

The chain carries TRBV20-1 and TRBJ2-7, with 8 bases identical to TRBD1. Germline V gene data show CDR1 as DFQATT and CDR2 as SNEGSKA (reference sequence). V shed 3 bases and J 3 bases; nucleotides not matched to a gene: 7. The CDR3 spans 14 residues. The CDR3 loop reads CSASSGQGRYEQYF. The CDR3 nucleotides read TGCAGTGCTAGCAGTGGACAGGGCCGCTACGAGCAGTACTTC.

The V call is TRBV7-9, the J call TRBJ1-5, with no clear D. Germline-derived CDR1 and CDR2 are SEHNR and FQNEAQ (reference sequence). The V and J ends lost 8 bases and 2 bases respectively, with 10 bases between them. The CDR3 has 13 residues. CDR3 nucleotide sequence: TGTGCCAGCGGTCGGGGTGGCAATCAGCCCCAGCATTTT. Residues: CASGRGGNQPQHF.

V is TRBV20-1 and J is TRBJ2-3; maybe TRBD2 (6 bases). Germline CDR1 DFQATT, CDR2 SNEGSKA (reference sequence). Trimming cost V 4 bases and J 6 bases, with 14 bases left between them. This CDR3 has 13 amino acids. This CDR3 reads CSAIGGPQDTQYF. The CDR3 bases are TGCAGTGCTATCGGGGGACCCCAGGATACGCAGTATTTT.

The rearrangement links TRBV2 to TRBJ1-5, with D uncertain. The CDR3 sequence is 14 residues long. V lost 4 bases and J lost 3, with 10 bases in between. The germline V gene has CDR1 SNHLY and CDR2 FYNNEI. Here the CDR3 DNA reads TGTGCCAGCAGTGCGGGCGGCTACAATCAGCCCCAGCATTTT. Residues: CASSAGGYNQPQHF.

The J gene is TRBJ2-1, the V gene TRBV29-1; 12 nucleotides align to TRBD2. The CDR3 covers 17 residues. V gave up 5 bases and J gave up 0 bases; unmatched junction bases: 8. Germline V lookup: CDR1 SQVTM, CDR2 ANQGSEA. CDR3 residues: CSVPSGGAMSSYNEQFF. The CDR3 DNA is TGCAGCGTTCCTAGCGGGGGGGCGATGAGCTCCTACAATGAGCAGTTCTTC.

This clonotype was detected only once. The chain carries TRBV29-1 and TRBJ2-3; maybe TRBD2 (6 bases). The CDR3 has 11 amino acids. The V gene lost 7 bases and the J gene lost 5 bases, with 10 bases spanning the gap. In germline, CDR1 is SQVTM, CDR2 ANQGSEA. CDR3 bases: TGCAGCGCTCACGGGGGAGATACGCAGTATTTT. Its protein is CSAHGGDTQYF.